This TCR beta chain was recorded in a study of T-cell memory formation after mild COVID-19. Regarding the study as a whole: Cross-reactive memory seemingly joined, as some responding clones were found in pre-infection memory. The main location of contracting CD4+ clones was CM and EM, and that of contracting CD8+ clones was EMRA.

For this clonotype: Its antigen remains unidentified.

Germline assignment: CDR1 GTSNPN and CDR2 SVGIG (reference sequence). The CDR3 consists of 13 residues. V lost 0 bases, J lost 5 bases, and 10 bases lay in between. From 5'RACE with constant-segment primers came TCR alpha and TCR beta cDNA libraries that carried sample barcodes and UMIs. TCRdb redid the calling of the 5' RACE reads with MiXCR, one entry per CDR3 protein. The sample consists of approximately 300,000 distinct CDR3 sequences, 15% of them appearing once. The chain joins TRBV30 to TRBJ1-1; D not certain. The sequenced sample consisted of PBMCs or a T cell subset sorted from them (not recorded which). The TCR was taken from a man between 18 and 35 years old who had mild COVID-19 (a few samples of this study predate the infection). Cell type and time point are not known. The CDR3 protein is CAWSVGGRTEAFF. The DNA of the CDR3 is TGTGCCTGGAGTGTGGGAGGGCGAACTGAAGCTTTCTTT.